This T cell receptor (beta chain) is drawn from a study of response to subunit inactivated influenza vaccine. This CDR3 has 15 amino acids. After removal of 3 bases from V and 1 base from J, the junction contained 3 bases not matched to a gene. Germline V gene data show CDR1 as SGHTA and CDR2 as FQGNSA. TCRdb fed the RT-PCR reads into MiXCR, producing one record per CDR3 protein. This table has 150,000 to 200,000 distinct CDR3 sequences, about an eighth appearing once. This same sample was also part of a study on T cells expressing NK-cell markers. That paper states: As the method of synthesis, 5'RACE template switching with UMIs yielded TCR beta cDNA. The authors derived TCR beta repertoires from sorted CD3+CD56+NKG2C+, CD3+CD56+NKG2C- and CD3+CD56-NKG2C+ T cells. Seven of eight sequenced donors tested HCMV-seropositive; one tested seronegative. Dominant NKG2C+ clonotypes made up about 1.0-7.0% of CD8+ T cells in roughly 6 donors. Whether expanded NKG2C+ T cell clones recognized HCMV stayed uncertain.

The V call is TRBV7-2, the J call TRBJ2-3, with 8 bases aligning to TRBD1. This clonotype originated in a man aged 50 to 60 who received an inactivated influenza vaccine. The source was CD8+ T cells sorted from PBMCs, collected roughly 12 days after vaccination. CDR3 loop: CASSFPGQGTDTQYF. The CDR3 coding sequence is TGTGCCAGCAGCTTCCCGGGACAGGGCACAGATACGCAGTATTTT.